Each of the 19 T cell receptor beta chains below was sequenced from the same sample in a study of cytomegalovirus exposure and HLA in healthy donors. The data were produced by immunoSEQ multiplex PCR, yet TCRdb's version contains in-frame clones alone and is incomplete. The table records 150,000 to 200,000 clones, 86% of them present only once. The sample comprised PBMCs. The receptor set was obtained from a woman aged 30 to 39 in good health and CMV-seronegative.

The chain carries TRBV5-1 and TRBJ2-7, with D possibly matching TRBD2 (7 bases). The CDR3 totals 13 residues. CDR1 SGHRS and CDR2 YFSETQ come from the germline V gene. V lost 4 bases and J 6 bases, leaving 14 bases between the germline ends. The CDR3 nucleotides read TGCGCCAGCAGCCCCCTAGGGGGGGGCGAGCAGTACTTC. Translation gives CASSPLGGGEQYF.

This chain links TRBV4-3 with TRBJ2-7; unclear D gene. The CDR3 is made up of 14 amino acids. V was pared by 1 base and J by 4 bases, with 11 bases between. CDR1 and CDR2 (germline): LGHNA, YSLEER. The CDR3 sequence: CASSQGLASYEQYF. The CDR3 DNA follows: TGCGCCAGCAGCCAAGGATTGGCAAGTTACGAGCAGTACTTC.

The gene calls are TRBV25-1 and TRBJ2-7, with D perhaps matching TRBD2 (6 bases). CDR1 is MGHDK, CDR2 SYGVNS, per germline. Trimming pared 6 bases from V and 4 bases from J, leaving 10 bases between. CDR3 length equals 12 residues. For the CDR3, the DNA is TGTGCCAGCAGGGAGGGGCTTTACGAGCAGTACTTC. Encoded protein: CASREGLYEQYF.

The J gene is TRBJ2-1, the V gene TRBV5-4; 8 bases match TRBD2. The ends lost 2 bases at V and 7 bases at J; junction bases unmatched: 14. The CDR3 contains 17 residues. The germline V gene has CDR1 SGHNT and CDR2 YYREEE (reference sequence). The DNA for the CDR3 is TGTGCCAGCAGCTTTGGCGGGGATAGCGGGATAGTGAATGAGCAGTTCTTC. It codes for CASSFGGDSGIVNEQFF. Filled out from reference TRBV5-4 and TRBJ2-1, the complete variable domain reads ETGVTQSPTHLIKTRGQQVTLRCSSQSGHNTVSWYQQALGQGPQFIFQYYREEENGRGNFPPRFSGLQFPNYSSELNVNALELDDSALYLCASSFGGDSGIVNEQFFGPGTRLTVL.

This clone was observed a single time. The chain uses TRBV11-3 and TRBJ2-3; maybe TRBD2 (5 bases). V lost 2 bases to trimming and J lost 5 bases, with 14 bases between them. Germline CDR1 is SGHNT and CDR2 is YENEEA. The CDR3 extends over 15 amino acids. The CDR3 reads CASSLSPGMRDTQYF. DNA for the CDR3: TGTGCCAGCAGCTTATCCCCGGGGATGAGAGATACGCAGTATTTT. The entire variable domain, with the rest obtained from reference TRBV11-3 and TRBJ2-3, is as follows: EAGVVQSPRYKIIEKKQPVAFWCNPISGHNTLYWYLQNLGQGPELLIRYENEEAVDDSQLPKDRFSAERLKGVDSTLKIQPAELGDSAVYLCASSLSPGMRDTQYFGPGTRLTVL.

This chain uses TRBV6-1 with TRBJ2-5; the D is unclear. This CDR3 comprises 13 residues. Germline V CDR1 and CDR2: MNHNS, SASEGT. The ends were cut back, 2 bases at V and 2 bases at J, with 6 bases in the middle. The CDR3 DNA sequence: TGTGCCAGCAGTGAACTGCGACAAGAGACCCAGTACTTC. Protein: CASSELRQETQYF.

The chain has TRBV7-2 and TRBJ2-5; 8 nucleotides align to TRBD1. Germline-derived CDR1 and CDR2 are SGHTA and FQGNSA. The J segment lost 2 bases and the V segment lost 2 bases, leaving 7 bases of the junction unmatched. The CDR3 spans 16 residues. The CDR3 sequence: CASSLMLGQAQETQYF. As DNA, the CDR3 is TGTGCCAGCAGCTTAATGTTGGGACAGGCACAAGAGACCCAGTACTTC.

In its sample, this clone was seen once. The V gene is TRBV30, the J gene TRBJ2-3; D ambiguous. This CDR3 region has 11 residues. With 3 bases removed from V and 4 bases from J, the gap between germline ends came to 5 bases. In germline, CDR1 is GTSNPN, CDR2 SVGIG (reference sequence). The CDR3 here is CAWSAADTQYF. CDR3 sequence (DNA): TGTGCCTGGAGCGCCGCAGATACGCAGTATTTT.

The chain carries TRBV5-1 and TRBJ2-3; D is undetermined. Between the trimmed V and J ends, which lost 0 bases and 2 bases, there was a span of 13 bases. Germline V gene data show CDR1 as SGHRS and CDR2 as YFSETQ. The CDR3 extends over 16 amino acids. CDR3 region: CASSLGGALSTDTQYF. The CDR3 DNA sequence: TGCGCCAGCAGCTTGGGTGGAGCGTTGTCCACAGATACGCAGTATTTT.

J is TRBJ1-1 and V is TRBV27; 8 bases fit TRBD1. V shed 6 bases and J 1 base; nucleotides not matched to a gene: 7. The CDR3 totals 15 residues. Germline V gives CDR1 MNHEY, CDR2 SMNVEV (reference sequence). The CDR3 region has the DNA TGTGCCAGCAGCCCAGGGGGCAATTGGAACACTGAAGCTTTCTTT. This encodes CASSPGGNWNTEAFF.

This rearrangement joins TRBV5-4 to TRBJ1-3; a weak D match, TRBD1 (6 bases). This CDR3 spans 17 amino acids. Germline values: CDR1 SGHNT, CDR2 YYREEE (reference sequence). V gave up 4 bases and J gave up 8 bases, with 25 bases separating them. CDR3 loop: CASSLDPPGGGRDTIYF. The CDR3 bases are TGTGCCAGCAGCCTAGATCCCCCGGGAGGGGGTCGAGACACCATATATTTT.

The chain joins TRBV27 to TRBJ1-5, with 10 bases identical to TRBD1. V shed 6 bases, J shed 6 bases, and the junction held 5 bases outside the gene matches. CDR1 and CDR2 (germline): MNHEY, SMNVEV (reference sequence). The CDR3 spans 14 residues. As DNA, the CDR3 is TGTGCCAGCAGCGACAGGGGGCCGGGTCAGCCCCAGCATTTT. As protein: CASSDRGPGQPQHF.

This chain links TRBV5-6 with TRBJ1-2; 7 nucleotides agree with TRBD1. The germline V gene encodes CDR1 SGHDT and CDR2 YYEEEE. V dropped 4 bases and J dropped 5; count of bases not matched to a gene: 8. This CDR3 region has 14 residues. Here the CDR3 DNA reads TGTGCCAGCAGCCTCCAGACAGGGATTTATGGCTACACCTTC. Its translation: CASSLQTGIYGYTF.

The rearrangement uses TRBV6-5 and TRBJ1-5; D unclear. Germline assignment: CDR1 MNHEY and CDR2 SVGAGI. The CDR3 contains 15 residues. Trimming cost V 5 bases and J 4 bases, with 15 bases left between them. CDR3 in DNA: TGTGCCAGCAGTCCTGGACCGAAAGGAAATCAGCCCCAGCATTTT. This encodes CASSPGPKGNQPQHF.

The chain has TRBV9 and TRBJ2-7; the D is unclear. Germline V gives CDR1 SGDLS, CDR2 YYNGEE. The CDR3 spans 15 residues. Trimming took off 0 bases at V and 4 bases at J, with 14 bases between the two ends. The CDR3 protein is CASSVEAHPGYEQYF. The CDR3 region has the DNA TGTGCCAGCAGCGTAGAGGCTCACCCCGGGTACGAGCAGTACTTC.

The chain carries TRBV7-3 and TRBJ2-3; 9 bases map to TRBD2. V was clipped by 10 bases and J by 2 bases; unmatched bases: 13. CDR1 is SGHTA and CDR2 is FQGTGA in the germline V gene. The CDR3 is 16 amino acids. The CDR3, as DNA: TGTGCCACCCGAAGCCTGCGGGAGGGTCTCACAGATACGCAGTATTTT. Its protein product is CATRSLREGLTDTQYF.

This chain joins TRBV5-1 and TRBJ1-5; D may be TRBD1 (5 bases). Per germline, CDR1 SGHRS and CDR2 YFSETQ. CDR3 length equals 13 residues. Trimming removed 5 bases from V and 4 bases from J, with 10 bases in between. CDR3 in DNA: TGCGCCAGCAGATCGGACACGAATCAGCCCCAGCATTTT. Encoded protein: CASRSDTNQPQHF.

The CDR3 is CASSETGMNQPQHF. CDR3 DNA: TGTGCCAGCAGTGAGACAGGTATGAATCAGCCCCAGCATTTT. V usage is TRBV27 and J usage is TRBJ1-5, with D perhaps matching TRBD1 (6 bases). V lost 5 bases and J 4 bases, leaving 12 bases between the germline ends. CDR3 length: 14 amino acids. Germline assignment: CDR1 MNHEY and CDR2 SMNVEV (reference sequence).

This chain connects TRBV5-6 to TRBJ2-7; D remains ambiguous. Deletions cut 4 bases from V and 0 bases from J, with 11 bases between. This CDR3 spans 14 amino acids. CDR1 is SGHDT, CDR2 YYEEEE, per germline. In nucleotides, the CDR3 is TGTGCCAGCAGCACCGACATGGACTCCTACGAGCAGTACTTC. It yields the protein CASSTDMDSYEQYF.